Presented here are 13 T cell receptor beta chains from one specimen sequenced in a study of beta chain features in type 1 diabetes (dated by TCRdb to 2016 to 2019). Library creation used the immunoSEQ multiplex PCR assay. The entire amount of isolated RNA was reverse transcribed using the High Capacity cDNA Reverse Transcription Kit, so the sequenced TCRB transcripts were expressed ones. TCRdb limited this immuneACCESS table to in-frame rearrangements with V and J called. A share of clones is missing; checked studies link under half to unresolved V genes, and the rest is unexplained. For this sample there are 300,000 to 350,000 clones; less than 10% appear just once. Less than 0.45% of the sample goes to the ten largest clones. The sequenced material came from central memory CD4+ T cells from blood. Every receptor here comes from a woman younger than 35 in good health.

The gene calls are TRBV18 and TRBJ1-1; D gene unclear. The germline V and J ends were trimmed by 6 bases and 2 bases, with 10 bases remaining between them. This CDR3 region has 13 residues. Germline V gene sequence: CDR1 KGHSH, CDR2 LQKENI. The CDR3 DNA is TGTGCCAGCTCGCCGGACCTTAACACTGAAGCTTTCTTT. Translating gives CASSPDLNTEAFF.

The chain has TRBV6-1 and TRBJ2-1, with 11 bases lining up with TRBD2. Trimming at V came to 6 bases and at J to 6 bases, leaving 4 bases not matched to a gene. The CDR3 has 14 residues. Germline CDR1 MNHNS, CDR2 SASEGT. CDR3 nucleotide sequence: TGTGCCAGCAGCCGACTAGCGGGGAGCAATGAGCAGTTCTTC. Translation: CASSRLAGSNEQFF.

The chain has TRBV28 and TRBJ1-5, with 8 bases that match TRBD1. The CDR3 consists of 14 residues. Germline CDR1 MDHEN, CDR2 SYDVKM. The V and J ends lost 6 bases and 2 bases, in that order; junction bases with no gene match: 3. As DNA, the CDR3 is TGTGCCAGCAGACCAGGGGGCGGCAATCAGCCCCAGCATTTT. Translating it yields CASRPGGGNQPQHF.

This sequence joins TRBV29-1 and TRBJ2-3; D gene uncertain. The CDR3 length is 13 residues. CDR1 SQVTM and CDR2 ANQGSEA come from the germline V gene. The V end lost 1 base, the J end lost 3 bases, and 8 bases lay between the germline ends. In DNA form, the CDR3 reads TGCAGCGTTGAAGGGTCAGGAACAGATACGCAGTATTTT. It translates to CSVEGSGTDTQYF.

The CDR3 here is CAKYGGPHPYEQYF. The CDR3 bases are TGTGCCAAATACGGAGGGCCCCATCCCTACGAGCAGTACTTC. J is TRBJ2-7 and V is TRBV28, with a weak D call TRBD2 (6 bases). The germline V gene has CDR1 MDHEN and CDR2 SYDVKM. Trimming pared 10 bases from V and 2 bases from J, leaving 18 bases between. The CDR3 extends over 14 amino acids.

This clone was counted only a few times. This rearrangement joins TRBV27 to TRBJ1-1; tentatively, D is TRBD1 (6 bases). Germline V gene data show CDR1 as MNHEY and CDR2 as SMNVEV (reference sequence). The CDR3 loop spans 15 amino acids. Trimming took 6 bases from V and 6 from J, leaving 20 bases between them. The CDR3 region is CASRPRTVRWAEAFF. CDR3 in DNA: TGTGCCAGCAGACCGAGGACAGTTAGGTGGGCTGAAGCTTTCTTT.

The table lists this clone with many counts. The chain joins TRBV5-8 to TRBJ1-5; TRBD1 matches at 8 bases. The CDR3 is 14 residues long. With V trimmed by 4 bases and J by 4 bases, 4 bases remained unmatched. Germline-derived CDR1 and CDR2 are SGHTS and YDEGEE. The CDR3 region has the DNA TGTGCCAGCAGCGTTGGGACAGGTAATCAGCCCCAGCATTTT. It translates to CASSVGTGNQPQHF.

This clone has at least ten counts. The chain combines TRBV21-1 with TRBJ1-2. TRBV21-1 is reported as a pseudogene. The CDR3 consists of 14 residues. The CDR3 coding sequence is TGTGCCAGCAGCAAAGGCGGAGCTAACTATGGCTACACCTTC. This translates into CASSKGGANYGYTF.

This clone was counted only a few times. The chain employs TRBV21-1 and TRBJ2-7; the D segment call TRBD1 is taken from the table without a DNA check. TRBV21-1 is reported as a pseudogene. This CDR3 is built from 14 residues. CDR3 bases: TGTGCCAGCAGCCAATTAGGGGGATCCTACGAGCAGTACTTC. This gives the protein CASSQLGGSYEQYF.

This rearrangement joins TRBV5-1 to TRBJ2-7; no firm D call. This CDR3 region has 11 residues. Trimming left V 4 bases short and J 3 bases short, with 5 bases between. Germline loops: CDR1 SGHRS, CDR2 YFSETQ. In nucleotides, the CDR3 is TGCGCCAGCAGCGCGAACTACGAGCAGTACTTC. Translation gives CASSANYEQYF.

This clone was detected only a few times. This sequence joins TRBV27 and TRBJ1-1; no clear D gene. Germline CDR1 and CDR2: MNHEY and SMNVEV (reference sequence). This CDR3 contains 13 residues. V lost 4 bases to trimming and J lost 8 bases, with 14 bases between them. The CDR3 loop is CASSSPGSQEAFF. For the CDR3, the DNA is TGTGCCAGCAGTTCCCCGGGCAGTCAGGAAGCTTTCTTT.

This rearrangement joins TRBV28 to TRBJ2-4, with TRBD1 matching 12 bases. The junction had 12 bases not matched to a gene; V was cut back by 7 bases and J by 8 bases. The germline CDR1 and CDR2 sequences are MDHEN and SYDVKM. The CDR3 is made up of 16 amino acids. This CDR3 is CASIPGQGAPRDIQYF. The DNA of the CDR3 is TGTGCCAGCATTCCGGGACAGGGGGCGCCCAGGGACATTCAGTACTTC.

With respect to this clone: Other DNA sequences in this specimen translate into the identical CDR3. Here the CDR3 DNA reads TGCAGTGCCGCGACAGGGAATGAGCAGTTCTTC. Translated: CSAATGNEQFF. J is TRBJ2-1 and V is TRBV20-1; 7 positions match TRBD1. Looked up from germline, CDR1 is DFQATT and CDR2 is SNEGSKA (reference sequence). There are 11 residues in the CDR3. The V segment lost 6 bases and the J segment 7 bases; nucleotides outside the gene matches: 3.